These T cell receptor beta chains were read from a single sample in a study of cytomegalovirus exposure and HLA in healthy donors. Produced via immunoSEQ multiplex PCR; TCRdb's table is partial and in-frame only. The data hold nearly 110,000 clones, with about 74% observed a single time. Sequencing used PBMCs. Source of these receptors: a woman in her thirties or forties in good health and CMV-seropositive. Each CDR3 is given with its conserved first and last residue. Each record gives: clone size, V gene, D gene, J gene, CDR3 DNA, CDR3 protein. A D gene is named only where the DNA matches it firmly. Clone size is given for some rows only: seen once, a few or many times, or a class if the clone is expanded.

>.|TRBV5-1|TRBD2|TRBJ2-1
TGCGCCAGCAGTTTACTAGCGGGGGAGGGCAATGAGCAGTTCTTC
CASSLLAGEGNEQFF
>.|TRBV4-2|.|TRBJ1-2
TGTGCCAGCAGCCAGGTTTCAGGCTCTCCTTCTGGCTACACCTTC
CASSQVSGSPSGYTF
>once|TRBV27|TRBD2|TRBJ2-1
TGTGCCAGCAGTTTATCTAGCGGGGTGAGGAATGAGCAGTTCTTC
CASSLSSGVRNEQFF
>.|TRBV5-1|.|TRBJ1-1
TGCGCCAGCAGCCCCGGGGGGGGCACTGAAGCTTTCTTT
CASSPGGGTEAFF
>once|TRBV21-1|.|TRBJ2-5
TGTGCCAGCAGCAATAAGCCCGAGACCCAGTACTTC
CASSNKPETQYF
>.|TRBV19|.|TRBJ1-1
TGTGCCAGTACCCAGACATTGCCGAACACTGAAGCTTTCTTT
CASTQTLPNTEAFF
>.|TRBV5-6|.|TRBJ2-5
TGTGCCAGCAGCTACGGAGAGACCCAGTACTTC
CASSYGETQYF
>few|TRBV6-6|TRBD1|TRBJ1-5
TGTGCCAGCAGTTACTCGACAGGGGGCGAGGCTCAGCCCCAGCATTTT
CASSYSTGGEAQPQHF
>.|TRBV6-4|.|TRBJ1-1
TGTGCTAGCAGTGACTCAGACAGCCAGGAAGCTTTCTTT
CASSDSDSQEAFF
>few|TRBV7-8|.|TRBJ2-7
TGTGCCAGCAGCTTAGATAGTGTCGGCTCCTACGAGCAGTACTTC
CASSLDSVGSYEQYF
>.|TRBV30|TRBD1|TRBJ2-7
TGTGCCTGGAGTGTACAGGGGGCTGCCAGGTACGAGCAGTACTTC
CAWSVQGAARYEQYF
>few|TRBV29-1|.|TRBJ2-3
TGCAGCGTCCGCCCAGTTATCACAGATACGCAGTATTTT
CSVRPVITDTQYF
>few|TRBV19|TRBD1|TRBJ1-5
TGTGCCAGTAGTATTTTGACAGGGACTCGCAATCAGCCCCAGCATTTT
CASSILTGTRNQPQHF
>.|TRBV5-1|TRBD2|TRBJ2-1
TGCGCCAGCAGCTTCCCTACTAGCGGGGGGCGGGTGAATGAGCAGTTCTTC
CASSFPTSGGRVNEQFF
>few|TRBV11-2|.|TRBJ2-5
TGTGCCAGCAGCCGCACAGGGTCGGGGGGAGAGACCCAGTACTTC
CASSRTGSGGETQYF
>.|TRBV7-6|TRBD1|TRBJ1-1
TGTGCCAGCAGCCCCCGACAGGGGAGTGGCACTGAAGCTTTCTTT
CASSPRQGSGTEAFF
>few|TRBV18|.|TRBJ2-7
TGTGCCAGCTCACAAACCACAGGGAGTAAGGACGAGCAGTACTTC
CASSQTTGSKDEQYF
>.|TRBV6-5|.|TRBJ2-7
TGTGCCAGCAGGTCCGACAGCGCGTCGTTATACGAGCAGTACTTC
CASRSDSASLYEQYF
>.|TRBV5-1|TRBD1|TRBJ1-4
TGCGCCAGCAGCGTGGGAGGGACAGGGAGAGAAAAACTGTTTTTT
CASSVGGTGREKLFF
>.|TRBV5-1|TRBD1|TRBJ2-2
TGCGCCAGCAGCTTGGCTCCGGGACAGGGGTCCGGGGAGCTGTTTTTT
CASSLAPGQGSGELFF
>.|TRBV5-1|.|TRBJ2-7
TGCGCCAGCAGCTTGGAGGCAGCGATCTACGAGCAGTACTTC
CASSLEAAIYEQYF
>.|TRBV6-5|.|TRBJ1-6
TGTGCCAGCAGTTCAAGACCGCGCCGGGAGTCACCCCTCCACTTT
CASSSRPRRESPLHF
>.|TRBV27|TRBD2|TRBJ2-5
TGTGCCAGCAGTTTTGGACTAGCGGGGGAAGAGACCCAGTACTTC
CASSFGLAGEETQYF
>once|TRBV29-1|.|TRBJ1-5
TGCAGCGCCGGCCAGGCGGGTCAGCCCCAGCATTTT
CSAGQAGQPQHF
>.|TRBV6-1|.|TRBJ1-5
TGTGCCAGCAGTGAACCCCGACAGACAGGTTATAGCAACAATCAGCCCCAGCATTTT
CASSEPRQTGYSNNQPQHF
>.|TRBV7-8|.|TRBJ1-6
TGTGCCAGCAGCTTTAGAGATTCACCCCTCCACTTT
CASSFRDSPLHF
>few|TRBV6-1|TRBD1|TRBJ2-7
TGTGCCAGCAGTGAACAGGACAGGGGGACCTACGAGCAGTACTTC
CASSEQDRGTYEQYF
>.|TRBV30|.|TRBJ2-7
TGTGCCTGGAGCCGGTCCACCGGGGGCGAGCAGTACTTC
CAWSRSTGGEQYF
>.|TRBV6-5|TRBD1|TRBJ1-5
TGTGCCAGCAGGGAGGGACAGGCCCGGGGGCCCCAGCATTTT
CASREGQARGPQHF
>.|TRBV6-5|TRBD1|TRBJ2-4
TGTGCCAGCAGGGCGGACAGGGGGGGAAACATTCAGTACTTC
CASRADRGGNIQYF
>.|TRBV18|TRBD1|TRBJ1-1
TGTGCCAGCTCACGACAGGGTATGAACACTGAAGCTTTCTTT
CASSRQGMNTEAFF
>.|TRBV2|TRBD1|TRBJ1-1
TGTGCCAGCAGCAACGACAGGGTTAAGTCGGCTTTCTTT
CASSNDRVKSAFF
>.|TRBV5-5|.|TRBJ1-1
TGTGCCAGCAGCTTGTACGGGGGTGGCACTGAAGCTTTCTTT
CASSLYGGGTEAFF
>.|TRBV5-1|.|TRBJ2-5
TGCGCCAGCAGTCTCAGGGGGGCGGAGTACCAAGAGACCCAGTACTTC
CASSLRGAEYQETQYF
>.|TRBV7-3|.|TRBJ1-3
TGTGCCAGCAGCAACCGACAGGAACTCTCTGGAAACACCATATATTTT
CASSNRQELSGNTIYF
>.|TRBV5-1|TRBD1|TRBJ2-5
TGCGCCAGCAGCCGACAGGACAGGGGAGGGGAGACCCAGTACTTC
CASSRQDRGGETQYF
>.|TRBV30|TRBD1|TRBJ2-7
TGTGCCTGGAGTCCGACAGGGTTTTATTTAGGGAACGAGCAGTACTTC
CAWSPTGFYLGNEQYF
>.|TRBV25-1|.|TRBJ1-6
TGTGCCAGCAGCGAACCAGGCAATTCACCCCTCCACTTT
CASSEPGNSPLHF
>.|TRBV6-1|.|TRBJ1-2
TGTGCCAGCAGGGGCGGAGCGGCCCTCTTCTATGGCTACACCTTC
CASRGGAALFYGYTF
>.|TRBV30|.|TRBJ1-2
TGTGCCTGGGTTGGAATGCGCGCGACCCAGGGTGCTGGCTACACCTTC
CAWVGMRATQGAGYTF
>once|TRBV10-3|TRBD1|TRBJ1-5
TGTGCCATCAGTGAGTCGTTCGGGACAGGGCAGCCCCAGCATTTT
CAISESFGTGQPQHF
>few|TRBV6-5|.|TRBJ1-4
TGTGCCAGCAGTTACTCGATCGTCAGCGGGTATGAAAAACTGTTTTTT
CASSYSIVSGYEKLFF
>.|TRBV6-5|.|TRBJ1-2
TGTGCCAGCACCAAACAGGCTAACTATGGCTACACCTTC
CASTKQANYGYTF
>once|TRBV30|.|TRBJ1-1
TGTGCCTGGACCCAAACATCTTCGCGGGCTTTCTTT
CAWTQTSSRAFF
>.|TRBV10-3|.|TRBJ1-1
TGTGCCATCAGCCGCGGGGGGGCGGGTGAAGCTTTCTTT
CAISRGGAGEAFF
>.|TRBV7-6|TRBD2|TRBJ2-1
TGTGCCAGCAGCTCCAGCACTAGCGGGGGAGGAAATGAGCAGTTCTTC
CASSSSTSGGGNEQFF
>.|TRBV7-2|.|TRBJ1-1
TGTGCCAGCAGCTTAGGCGGGACGTGGGTCACTGAAGCTTTCTTT
CASSLGGTWVTEAFF
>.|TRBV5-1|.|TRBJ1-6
TGCGCCAGCACACCCACAGGGAATGTAAATTCACCCCTCCACTTT
CASTPTGNVNSPLHF
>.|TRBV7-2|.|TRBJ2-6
TGTGCCAGCAGGGAGGGGGGGGAGAGAGGGGCCAACGTCCTGACTTTC
CASREGGERGANVLTF
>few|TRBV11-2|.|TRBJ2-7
TGTGCCAGCAGCTTATCTCAGGGATCAATTTACGAGCAGTACTTC
CASSLSQGSIYEQYF